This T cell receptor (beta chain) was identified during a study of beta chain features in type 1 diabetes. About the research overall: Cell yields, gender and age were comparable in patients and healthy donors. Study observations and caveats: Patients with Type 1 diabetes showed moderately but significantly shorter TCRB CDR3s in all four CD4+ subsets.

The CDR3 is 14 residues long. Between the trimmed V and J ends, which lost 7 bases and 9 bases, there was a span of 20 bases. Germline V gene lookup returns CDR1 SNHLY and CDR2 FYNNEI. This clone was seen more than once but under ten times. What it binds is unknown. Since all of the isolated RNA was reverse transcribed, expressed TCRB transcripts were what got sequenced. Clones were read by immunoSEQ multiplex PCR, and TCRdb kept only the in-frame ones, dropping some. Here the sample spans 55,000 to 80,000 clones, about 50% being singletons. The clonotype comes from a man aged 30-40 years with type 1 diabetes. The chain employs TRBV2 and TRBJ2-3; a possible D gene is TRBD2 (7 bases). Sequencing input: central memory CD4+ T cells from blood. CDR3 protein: CASNRVASGQTQYF. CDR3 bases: TGTGCCAGCAATAGGGTGGCTAGCGGACAGACGCAGTATTTT.